Reported below is one TCR beta chain. Reverse transcription used 0.5 to 1 ug RNA and random hexamers. TCRdb reprocessed the immunoSEQ multiplex PCR reads via MiXCR and lists one record per CDR3 protein. The table has 150,000 to 200,000 distinct CDR3 sequences, 95% seen once. This specimen belongs to a study of CD8 T cells in Susac syndrome. Blood CD8+ and CD4+ T cells underwent high-throughput TCR beta sequencing. The CDR3 covers 14 residues. V shed 2 bases and J 7 bases; nucleotides not matched to a gene: 4. Germline V gene data show CDR1 as SEHNR and CDR2 as FQNEAQ (reference sequence). This TCR was sampled from a human donor with Susac syndrome. The rearrangement joins TRBV7-9 to TRBJ2-2, with 7 bases identical to TRBD2. The sequencing sample was made of CD4+ T cells from PBMCs. CDR3 sequence: CASSLLAVNGELFF. CDR3 DNA: TGTGCCAGCAGCTTACTAGCGGTGAACGGGGAGCTGTTTTTT.